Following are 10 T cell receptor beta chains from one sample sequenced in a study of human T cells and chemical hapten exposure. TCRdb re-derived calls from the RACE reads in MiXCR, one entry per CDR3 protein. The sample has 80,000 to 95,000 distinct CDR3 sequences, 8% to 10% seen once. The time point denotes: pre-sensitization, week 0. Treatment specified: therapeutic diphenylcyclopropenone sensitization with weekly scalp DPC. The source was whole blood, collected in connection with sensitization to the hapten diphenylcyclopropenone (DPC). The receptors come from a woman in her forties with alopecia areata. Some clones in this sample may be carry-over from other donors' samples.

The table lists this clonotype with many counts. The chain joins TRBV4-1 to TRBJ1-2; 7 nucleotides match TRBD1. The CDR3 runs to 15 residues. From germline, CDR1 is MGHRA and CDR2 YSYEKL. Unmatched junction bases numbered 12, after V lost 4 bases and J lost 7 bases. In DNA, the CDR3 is TGCGCCAGCAGCCCGCGGGAGACAGGGTACGGTGGCTACACCTTC. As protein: CASSPRETGYGGYTF.

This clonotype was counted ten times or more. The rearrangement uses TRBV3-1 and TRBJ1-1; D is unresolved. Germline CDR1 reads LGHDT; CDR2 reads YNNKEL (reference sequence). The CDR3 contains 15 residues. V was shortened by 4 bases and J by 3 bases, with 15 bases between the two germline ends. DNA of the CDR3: TGTGCCAGCAGCCCGACGCTGACGTCGTACACTGAAGCTTTCTTT. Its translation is CASSPTLTSYTEAFF.

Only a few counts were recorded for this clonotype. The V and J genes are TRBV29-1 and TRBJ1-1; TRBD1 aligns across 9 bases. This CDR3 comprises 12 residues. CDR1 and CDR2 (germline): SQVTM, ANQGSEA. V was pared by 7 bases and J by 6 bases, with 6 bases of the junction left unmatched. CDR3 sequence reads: CSGGQGLAEAFF. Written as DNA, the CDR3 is TGCAGCGGGGGACAGGGTTTGGCTGAAGCTTTCTTT.

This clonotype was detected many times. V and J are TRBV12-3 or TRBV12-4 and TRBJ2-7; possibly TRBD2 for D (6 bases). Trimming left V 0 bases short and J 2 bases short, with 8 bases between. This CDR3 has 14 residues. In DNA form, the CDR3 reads TGTGCCAGCAGTTTAGCGGCGGGAACCTACGAGCAGTACTTC. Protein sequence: CASSLAAGTYEQYF.

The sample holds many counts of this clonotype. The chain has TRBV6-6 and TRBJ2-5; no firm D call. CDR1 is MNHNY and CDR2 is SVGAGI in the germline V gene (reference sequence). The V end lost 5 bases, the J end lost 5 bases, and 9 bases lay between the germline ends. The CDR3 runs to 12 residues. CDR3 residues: CASSHLVETQYF. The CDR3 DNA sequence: TGTGCCAGCAGTCATTTAGTGGAGACCCAGTACTTC.

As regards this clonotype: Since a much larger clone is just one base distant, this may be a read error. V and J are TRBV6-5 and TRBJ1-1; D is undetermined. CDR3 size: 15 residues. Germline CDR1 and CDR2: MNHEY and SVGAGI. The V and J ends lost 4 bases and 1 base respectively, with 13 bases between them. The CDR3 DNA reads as TGTGCCAGCAGTTCTTCCCGGATACCGAACACTGAAGCTTTCTTT. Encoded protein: CASSSSRIPNTEAFF.

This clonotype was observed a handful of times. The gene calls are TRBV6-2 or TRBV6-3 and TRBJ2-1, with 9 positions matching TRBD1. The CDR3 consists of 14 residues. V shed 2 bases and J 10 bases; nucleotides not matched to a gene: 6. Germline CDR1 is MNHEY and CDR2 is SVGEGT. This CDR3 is CASSYGQGQWEQFF. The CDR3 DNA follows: TGTGCCAGCAGTTACGGACAGGGGCAGTGGGAGCAGTTCTTC.

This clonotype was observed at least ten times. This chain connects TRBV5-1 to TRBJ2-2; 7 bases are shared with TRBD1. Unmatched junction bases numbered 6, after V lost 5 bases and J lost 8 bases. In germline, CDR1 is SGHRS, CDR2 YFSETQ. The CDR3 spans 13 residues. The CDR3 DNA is TGCGCCAGCAGTGAGGGGGCCCCTGGGGAGCTGTTTTTT. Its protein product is CASSEGAPGELFF.

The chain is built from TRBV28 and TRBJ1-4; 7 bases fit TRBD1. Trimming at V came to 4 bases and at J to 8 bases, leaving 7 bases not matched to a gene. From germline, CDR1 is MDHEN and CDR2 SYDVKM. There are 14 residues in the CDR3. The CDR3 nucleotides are TGTGCCAGCAGTTCCGGACAGGAAGGGGAAAAACTGTTTTTT. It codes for CASSSGQEGEKLFF.

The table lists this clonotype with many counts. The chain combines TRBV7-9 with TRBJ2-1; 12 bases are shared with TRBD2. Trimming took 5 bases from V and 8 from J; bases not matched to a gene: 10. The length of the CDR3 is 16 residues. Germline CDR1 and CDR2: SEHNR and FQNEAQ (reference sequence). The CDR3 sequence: CASSTPSGGDLYEQFF. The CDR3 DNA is TGTGCCAGCAGCACCCCTAGCGGGGGGGATCTTTATGAGCAGTTCTTC.